What follows are 21 T cell receptor beta chains derived from one specimen sequenced in a study of graft-versus-host responses after intestinal transplantation. The data were produced by immunoSEQ multiplex PCR, yet TCRdb's version contains in-frame clones alone and is incomplete. The sample records 75,000 to 100,000 clones, around 83% being singletons. No antigen has been identified for these receptors. The sequencing here drew on unstimulated CD8+ T cells sorted from spleen or lymph node cells, taken before intestinal transplant. The receptors were sampled from a human donor who received an intestinal transplant.

The chain combines TRBV2 with TRBJ2-1, with 9 bases matching TRBD2. CDR3 length equals 13 residues. V gave up 7 bases and J gave up 8 bases; unmatched junction bases: 6. The germline CDR1 and CDR2 sequences are SNHLY and FYNNEI. The CDR3 here is CASTSGLADEQFF. CDR3 in DNA: TGTGCCAGCACTTCGGGACTAGCCGATGAGCAGTTCTTC.

The CDR3 region is CAGSGANVLTF. The CDR3 coding sequence is TGTGCCGGCTCTGGGGCCAACGTCCTGACTTTC. V is TRBV30 and J is TRBJ2-6, with D hard to call. CDR1 is GTSNPN and CDR2 is SVGIG in the germline V gene (reference sequence). With 8 bases removed from V and 0 bases from J, the gap between germline ends came to 2 bases. The CDR3 runs 11 residues. Full variable domain (missing parts from reference TRBV30 and TRBJ2-6): SQTIHQWPATLVQPVGSPLSLECTVEGTSNPNLYWYRQAAGRGLQLLFYSVGIGQISSEVPQNLSASRPQDRQFILSSKKLLLSDSGFYLCAGSGANVLTFGAGSRLTVL.

This chain links TRBV5-6 with TRBJ1-1; tentatively, D is TRBD1 (6 bases). With 0 bases removed from V and 4 bases from J, the gap between germline ends came to 7 bases. CDR3 length: 13 residues. Germline V gene data show CDR1 as SGHDT and CDR2 as YYEEEE. The DNA of the CDR3 is TGTGCCAGCAGCTTGGTACAGGGCACTGAAGCTTTCTTT. Translating gives CASSLVQGTEAFF.

This clone has only a few counts. The V call is TRBV13, the J call TRBJ1-6; TRBD1 matches at 7 bases. Germline V gene sequence: CDR1 PRHDT, CDR2 FYEKMQ (reference sequence). The CDR3 has 14 residues. V trimming: 3 bases; J trimming: 6 bases; junction bases outside the gene matches: 2. The CDR3 nucleotides read TGTGCCAGCAGCTTGACAGGGTTTAATTCACCCCTCCACTTT. It is translated as CASSLTGFNSPLHF.

The V and J genes are TRBV6-5 and TRBJ1-2, with 7 bases matching TRBD1. Germline V CDR1 and CDR2: MNHEY, SVGAGI. The ends lost 0 bases at V and 0 bases at J; junction bases unmatched: 4. The CDR3 sequence is 16 residues long. The DNA of the CDR3 is TGTGCCAGCAGTTACTCAGTCACAGGGGCTAACTATGGCTACACCTTC. Translated: CASSYSVTGANYGYTF.

The chain carries TRBV10-2 and TRBJ2-3; TRBD2 aligns across 12 bases. V was pared by 0 bases and J by 4 bases, with 5 bases of the junction left unmatched. Germline CDR1 WSHSY, CDR2 SAAADI. CDR3 length: 17 residues. The CDR3 DNA sequence: TGCGCCAGCAGTGAGTCGTCTAGCGGGAGGGTGGCAGATACGCAGTATTTT. Encoded protein: CASSESSSGRVADTQYF.

The rearrangement links TRBV6-5 to TRBJ1-2; no clear D gene. The CDR3 contains 13 residues. With 2 bases removed from V and 1 base from J, the gap between germline ends came to 5 bases. The V gene's germline CDR1 is MNHEY and CDR2 SVGAGI. CDR3 bases: TGTGCCAGCAGTTACGCGGTTAACTATGGCTACACCTTC. Translation gives CASSYAVNYGYTF.

The chain has TRBV5-1 and TRBJ2-1; D remains ambiguous. In germline, CDR1 is SGHRS, CDR2 YFSETQ. This CDR3 comprises 13 residues. The V and J ends lost 0 bases and 4 bases respectively, with 5 bases between them. CDR3 bases: TGCGCCAGCAGCTTGGACAGTTACAATGAGCAGTTCTTC. Amino acids: CASSLDSYNEQFF. The entire variable domain, with the rest obtained from reference TRBV5-1 and TRBJ2-1, is as follows: KAGVTQTPRYLIKTRGQQVTLSCSPISGHRSVSWYQQTPGQGLQFLFEYFSETQRNKGNFPGRFSGRQFSNSRSEMNVSTLELGDSALYLCASSLDSYNEQFFGPGTRLTVL.

This clone came up a few times. This sequence joins TRBV5-5 and TRBJ2-6, with D possibly called TRBD1 or TRBD2 (5 bases each). The CDR3 is 18 amino acids. CDR1 and CDR2 from the germline V gene are SGHKS and YYEKEE (reference sequence). With 1 base removed from V and 0 bases from J, the gap between germline ends came to 14 bases. CDR3 residues: CASSLTWDGYSGANVLTF. The CDR3 nucleotides read TGTGCCAGCAGCTTGACCTGGGACGGGTACTCTGGGGCCAACGTCCTGACTTTC.

A single count supports this clone. The gene calls are TRBV27 and TRBJ1-5; D possibly corresponds to TRBD1 (5 bases). V was clipped by 2 bases and J by 0 bases, with 11 bases between them. Germline V gene data show CDR1 as MNHEY and CDR2 as SMNVEV (reference sequence). The CDR3 has 16 amino acids. CDR3 sequence: CASSLGGPYSNQPQHF. The CDR3 nucleotides are TGTGCCAGCAGTTTAGGGGGACCTTATAGCAATCAGCCCCAGCATTTT.

This clone appeared once. This sequence joins TRBV5-1 and TRBJ1-1, with TRBD1 matching over 7 bases. J gave up 1 base and V 2 bases, and 11 bases lay outside the gene matches. The germline gives CDR1 SGHRS, CDR2 YFSETQ. This CDR3 has 17 residues. This chain's CDR3 is CASSFFQGVPGNTEAFF. CDR3 sequence (DNA): TGCGCCAGCAGCTTCTTTCAGGGGGTGCCAGGGAACACTGAAGCTTTCTTT.

The gene calls are TRBV28 and TRBJ2-5; D may be TRBD1 (5 bases). The length of the CDR3 is 12 residues. Trimming took off 5 bases at V and 7 bases at J, with 11 bases between the two ends. CDR1 and CDR2 (germline): MDHEN, SYDVKM. The CDR3 sequence is CASSPGSGTQYF. CDR3 coding DNA: TGTGCCAGCAGTCCAGGGTCGGGGACCCAGTACTTC.

In DNA, the CDR3 is TGTGCCAGCAGCTTTACGGGGAGACCTTCTGAAGCTTTCTTT. It translates to CASSFTGRPSEAFF. J is TRBJ1-1 and V is TRBV11-2, with D unclear. V gave up 3 bases and J gave up 6 bases, with 14 bases separating them. CDR1 and CDR2 (germline): SGHAT, FQNNGV. This CDR3 has 14 residues.

The chain carries TRBV11-2 and TRBJ2-7; D ambiguous. Between the trimmed V and J ends, which lost 3 bases and 0 bases, there was a span of 3 bases. The CDR3 consists of 12 residues. Germline lookup yields CDR1 SGHAT and CDR2 FQNNGV. The chain's CDR3 is CASSFSSYEQYF. The DNA for the CDR3 is TGTGCCAGCAGCTTCAGCTCCTACGAGCAGTACTTC.

The chain uses TRBV27 and TRBJ1-2; the D gene is possibly TRBD1 (5 bases). The CDR3 length is 13 residues. Trimming removed 6 bases at V and 5 bases at J, with 13 bases between. The germline V gene encodes CDR1 MNHEY and CDR2 SMNVEV (reference sequence). Written as DNA, the CDR3 is TGTGCCAGCAGATCCGGGACTGCGTATGGCTACACCTTC. This translates into CASRSGTAYGYTF.

Written as DNA, the CDR3 is TGTGCCAGCAGCCCCTGGGCGGGGGGCCCTGAAGCTTTCTTT. Its translation is CASSPWAGGPEAFF. The chain employs TRBV5-4 and TRBJ1-1; possibly TRBD1 for D (6 bases). Trimming removed 4 bases at V and 6 bases at J, with 16 bases between. This CDR3 spans 14 amino acids. The germline V gene has CDR1 SGHNT and CDR2 YYREEE (reference sequence).

The V gene is TRBV7-3, the J gene TRBJ1-3; the D gene is possibly TRBD1 (5 bases). This CDR3 has 15 amino acids. The germline CDR1 and CDR2 sequences are SGHTA and FQGTGA. V gave up 3 bases and J gave up 4 bases, with 13 bases separating them. In DNA form, the CDR3 reads TGTGCCAGCAGCTTTGACGGGGGATCGGGAAACACCATATATTTT. Its translation is CASSFDGGSGNTIYF.

This clone occurred a few times. J is TRBJ1-1 and V is TRBV5-1, with D perhaps matching TRBD1 (6 bases). Germline V gene sequence: CDR1 SGHRS, CDR2 YFSETQ. Between the trimmed V and J ends, which lost 0 bases and 1 base, there was a span of 10 bases. The CDR3 has 15 amino acids. As DNA, the CDR3 is TGCGCCAGCAGCTTGGGAGGGGGAGCGAACACTGAAGCTTTCTTT. Its protein is CASSLGGGANTEAFF.

The chain has TRBV30 and TRBJ1-2, with 7 bases that match TRBD1. The junction had 4 bases not matched to a gene; V was cut back by 2 bases and J by 4 bases. The V gene's germline CDR1 is GTSNPN and CDR2 SVGIG (reference sequence). This CDR3 comprises 13 residues. Here the CDR3 DNA reads TGTGCCTGGAGTTTAGCAGGGGGCTATGGCTACACCTTC. This translates into CAWSLAGGYGYTF.

The sample holds one count of this clone. The V and J genes are TRBV18 and TRBJ1-5; possible D gene TRBD1, 5 bases. This CDR3 has 14 residues. The V end lost 2 bases, the J end lost 3 bases, and 8 bases lay between the germline ends. The germline V gene encodes CDR1 KGHSH and CDR2 LQKENI. The CDR3 loop is CASSPAGSNQPQHF. The CDR3 DNA sequence: TGTGCCAGCTCACCAGCAGGGTCCAATCAGCCCCAGCATTTT.

This clone has a handful of counts. CDR3 loop: CASSFRGGRDTEAFF. The CDR3 coding sequence is TGTGCCAGCAGCTTTCGAGGGGGCCGGGACACTGAAGCTTTCTTT. This chain joins TRBV5-4 and TRBJ1-1, with TRBD1 matching over 7 bases. Losses at the gene ends were 2 bases for V and 3 bases for J; bases not matched to a gene: 7. There are 15 residues in the CDR3. CDR1 is SGHNT and CDR2 is YYREEE in the germline V gene (reference sequence).